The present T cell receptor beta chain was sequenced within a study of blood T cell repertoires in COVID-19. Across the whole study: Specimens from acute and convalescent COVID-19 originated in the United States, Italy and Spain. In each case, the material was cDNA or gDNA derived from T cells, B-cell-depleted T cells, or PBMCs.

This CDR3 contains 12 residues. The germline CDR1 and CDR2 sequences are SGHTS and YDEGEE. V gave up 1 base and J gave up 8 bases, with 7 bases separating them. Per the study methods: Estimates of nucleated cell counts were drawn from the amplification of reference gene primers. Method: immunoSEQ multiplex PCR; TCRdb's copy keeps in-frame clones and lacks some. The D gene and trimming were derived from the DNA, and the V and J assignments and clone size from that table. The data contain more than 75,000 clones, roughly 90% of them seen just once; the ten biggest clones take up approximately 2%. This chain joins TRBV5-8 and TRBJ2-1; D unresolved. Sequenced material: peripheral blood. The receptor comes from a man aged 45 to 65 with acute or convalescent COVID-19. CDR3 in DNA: TGTGCCAGCAGCTTGCAGGAACATGAGCAGTTCTTC. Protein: CASSLQEHEQFF. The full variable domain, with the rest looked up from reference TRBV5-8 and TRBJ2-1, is EAGVTQSPTHLIKTRGQQATLRCSPISGHTSVYWYQQALGLGLQFLLWYDEGEERNRGNFPPRFSGRQFPNYSSELNVNALELEDSALYLCASSLQEHEQFFGPGTRLTVL.